What follows are 28 T cell receptor beta chains derived from one specimen sequenced in a study of chemoradiotherapy in HPV16-positive cancers. The protocol was immunoSEQ multiplex PCR, while the TCRdb copy is restricted to in-frame clones and leaves out a portion. The sample has over 10,000 clones; approximately 77% are singletons. Collection took place from a patient who underwent chemoradiotherapy. These receptors were collected from a human donor with HPV-associated anogenital cancer.

This clone was observed a few times. This chain joins TRBV19 and TRBJ2-3, with D possibly being TRBD1 or TRBD2 (5 bases each). CDR3 length equals 15 residues. The germline V gene encodes CDR1 LNHDA and CDR2 SQIVND (reference sequence). Between the trimmed V and J ends, which lost 3 bases and 0 bases, there was a span of 10 bases. The CDR3 DNA sequence: TGTGCCAGTAGTATGGGACGGGTGAGCACAGATACGCAGTATTTT. Protein: CASSMGRVSTDTQYF.

This clone was counted between two and nine times. The V call is TRBV6-6, the J call TRBJ1-5, with D unclear. Per germline, CDR1 MNHNY and CDR2 SVGAGI (reference sequence). Trimming left V 3 bases short and J 1 base short, with 4 bases between. The CDR3 spans 13 residues. The chain's CDR3 is CASSYGSNQPQHF. The CDR3 region has the DNA TGTGCCAGCAGTTATGGAAGCAATCAGCCCCAGCATTTT.

The rearrangement links TRBV13 to TRBJ2-5; TRBD1 aligns across 7 bases. The assigned J gene may be wrong: the sequence end matches TRBJ2-7 better. The CDR3 runs 16 residues. Germline assignment: CDR1 PRHDT and CDR2 FYEKMQ (reference sequence). This chain's CDR3 is CASSLGQGQPAYEQYF. CDR3 nucleotide sequence: TGTGCCAGCAGCTTGGGCCAGGGACAGCCGGCCTACGAGCAGTACTTC.

This clone showed up just once. V gene TRBV6-5 combines with J gene TRBJ2-5; unclear D gene. V lost 6 bases, J lost 0 bases, and 11 bases lay in between. Germline V CDR1 and CDR2: MNHEY, SVGAGI. CDR3 length: 14 residues. The CDR3 DNA is TGTGCCAGCAGACAAATCCGGTACCAAGAGACCCAGTACTTC. It yields the protein CASRQIRYQETQYF.

This clone was seen only once. DNA for the CDR3: TGTGCCAGTAGTATAAGGGGGGGGAACACTGAAGCTTTCTTT. It specifies CASSIRGGNTEAFF. The chain is built from TRBV19 and TRBJ1-1; D is perhaps TRBD1 (6 bases). The V end was cut by 2 bases, the J end by 1 base, with 8 bases between. Germline-derived CDR1 and CDR2 are LNHDA and SQIVND (reference sequence). This CDR3 contains 14 residues. Variable domain in full (rest from reference TRBV19 and TRBJ1-1): DGGITQSPKYLFRKEGQNVTLSCEQNLNHDAMYWYRQDPGQGLRLIYYSQIVNDFQKGDIAEGYSVSREKKESFPLTVTSAQKNPTAFYLCASSIRGGNTEAFFGQGTRLTVV.

V usage is TRBV7-2 and J usage is TRBJ2-2; D gene unclear. The germline V and J ends were trimmed by 0 bases and 8 bases, with 7 bases remaining between them. CDR1 and CDR2 from the germline V gene are SGHTA and FQGNSA. The CDR3 is made up of 13 amino acids. CDR3 nucleotides: TGTGCCAGCAGCTTAGCGGGGTGGGGGGAGCTGTTTTTT. It yields the protein CASSLAGWGELFF.

In nucleotides, the CDR3 is TGTGCCAGCAGTTACAGGTCCGGGAAATCACCCCTCCACTTT. Translating gives CASSYRSGKSPLHF. The rearrangement links TRBV6-6 to TRBJ1-6, with D hard to call. Between the trimmed V and J ends, which lost 2 bases and 10 bases, there was a span of 12 bases. The germline gives CDR1 MNHNY, CDR2 SVGAGI (reference sequence). There are 14 residues in the CDR3.

This chain joins TRBV7-9 and TRBJ1-2; 11 bases are shared with TRBD1. Germline CDR1 SEHNR, CDR2 FQNEAQ (reference sequence). CDR3 length equals 15 residues. V lost 5 bases to trimming and J lost 6 bases; unmatched junction nucleotides: 8. The DNA of the CDR3 is TGTGCCAGCAGCCCGGGGACAGGGGGTAGAGATGGCTACACCTTC. Translated: CASSPGTGGRDGYTF. The entire variable domain, with the rest obtained from reference TRBV7-9 and TRBJ1-2, is as follows: DTGVSQNPRHKITKRGQNVTFRCDPISEHNRLYWYRQTLGQGPEFLTYFQNEAQLEKSRLLSDRFSAERPKGSFSTLEIQRTEQGDSAMYLCASSPGTGGRDGYTFGSGTRLTVV.

The rearrangement joins TRBV4-1 to TRBJ1-1; D is uncertain. With 2 bases removed from V and 1 base from J, the gap between germline ends came to 14 bases. Germline V gene lookup returns CDR1 MGHRA and CDR2 YSYEKL. The CDR3 sequence is 16 residues long. Written as DNA, the CDR3 is TGCGCCAGCAGCCAAAGAGACACCCCGGGGAACACTGAAGCTTTCTTT. Translated: CASSQRDTPGNTEAFF.

This chain connects TRBV7-3 to TRBJ1-3; D uncertain. The CDR3 spans 15 residues. Trimming left V 0 bases short and J 7 bases short, with 13 bases between. Germline loops: CDR1 SGHTA, CDR2 FQGTGA. The CDR3 loop is CASSLTLPVNNTIYF. The CDR3 coding sequence is TGTGCCAGCAGCTTAACCCTCCCGGTGAACAACACCATATATTTT.

The chain joins TRBV5-1 to TRBJ1-1; D ambiguous. Trimming shortened V by 3 bases and J by 2 bases, and 8 bases separated the two germline ends. The germline CDR1 and CDR2 sequences are SGHRS and YFSETQ. The CDR3 covers 13 residues. CDR3 sequence: CASSWLVNTEAFF. The CDR3 region has the DNA TGCGCCAGCAGCTGGCTGGTAAACACTGAAGCTTTCTTT. Supplemented by reference TRBV5-1 and TRBJ1-1, the full variable domain reads KAGVTQTPRYLIKTRGQQVTLSCSPISGHRSVSWYQQTPGQGLQFLFEYFSETQRNKGNFPGRFSGRQFSNSRSEMNVSTLELGDSALYLCASSWLVNTEAFFGQGTRLTVV.

Concerning this clone: The junction shows a germline mismatch at one end, possibly a read error. This sequence joins TRBV12-5 and TRBJ2-2; D call uncertain. The CDR3 runs 15 residues. Per the germline V gene, CDR1 is LGHNT and CDR2 is FRNRAP. CDR3 sequence reads: CASGLDRRNTGELFF. The CDR3 DNA is TGTGCTAGTGGGTTGGATCGGCGGAACACCGGGGAGCTGTTTTTT.

This clone was recorded a few times. This rearrangement joins TRBV5-4 to TRBJ1-2; no definite D call. Germline V gene data show CDR1 as SGHNT and CDR2 as YYREEE (reference sequence). The CDR3 has 14 residues. The V end was cut by 4 bases, the J end by 3 bases, with 13 bases between. CDR3 in amino acids: CASSAAGGDYGYTF. CDR3 nucleotide sequence: TGTGCCAGCAGCGCCGCGGGTGGTGACTATGGCTACACCTTC.

There are a few counts of this clone. The chain recombines TRBV30 with TRBJ1-1; D possibly corresponds to TRBD1 (6 bases). The germline V gene has CDR1 GTSNPN and CDR2 SVGIG (reference sequence). The CDR3 totals 15 residues. V was trimmed by 2 bases and J by 1 base, leaving 14 bases between them. The CDR3 sequence: CAWSLWGAGNTEAFF. Here the CDR3 DNA reads TGTGCCTGGAGTCTATGGGGGGCGGGGAACACTGAAGCTTTCTTT. The whole variable domain, filled in from reference TRBV30 and TRBJ1-1, reads SQTIHQWPATLVQPVGSPLSLECTVEGTSNPNLYWYRQAAGRGLQLLFYSVGIGQISSEVPQNLSASRPQDRQFILSSKKLLLSDSGFYLCAWSLWGAGNTEAFFGQGTRLTVV.

This chain links TRBV4-1 with TRBJ2-7, with D tentatively TRBD1 (5 bases). CDR1 is MGHRA, CDR2 YSYEKL, per germline. Trimming removed 2 bases at V and 4 bases at J, with 15 bases between. This CDR3 spans 15 amino acids. CDR3 DNA sequence: TGCGCCAGCAGCCAAAGGGGTGTCCTACCATACGAGCAGTACTTC. Its translation: CASSQRGVLPYEQYF.

This clone was seen more than once but under ten times. The CDR3 reads CASSSAYNQPQHF. Here the CDR3 DNA reads TGTGCCAGCAGCTCAGCATATAATCAGCCCCAGCATTTT. This chain uses TRBV7-9 with TRBJ1-5; D is unresolved. Looked up from germline, CDR1 is SEHNR and CDR2 is FQNEAQ (reference sequence). V shed 4 bases and J shed 4 bases, with 8 bases lying between them. This CDR3 region has 13 residues.

The chain combines TRBV12-5 with TRBJ2-7; 7 bases are shared with TRBD1. The germline CDR1 and CDR2 sequences are LGHNT and FRNRAP. V shed 5 bases, J shed 2 bases, and the junction held 9 bases outside the gene matches. The CDR3 has 15 amino acids. The CDR3 DNA sequence: TGTGCTAGTGGTACACCCGGGACAGTGACCTACGAGCAGTACTTC. The encoded protein is CASGTPGTVTYEQYF. Supplemented by reference TRBV12-5 and TRBJ2-7, the full variable domain reads DARVTQTPRHKVTEMGQEVTMRCQPILGHNTVFWYRQTMMQGLELLAYFRNRAPLDDSGMPKDRFSAEMPDATLATLKIQPSEPRDSAVYFCASGTPGTVTYEQYFGPGTRLTVT.

This clone has just a few counts. The genes are TRBV6-6 and TRBJ1-6; D gene uncertain. Trimming stripped 4 bases from V and 9 bases from J, with 7 bases between. CDR3 length equals 12 residues. Germline V gives CDR1 MNHNY, CDR2 SVGAGI (reference sequence). The CDR3 coding sequence is TGTGCCAGCAGTTCGTTAGGTTCACCCCTCCACTTT. Translated, it gives CASSSLGSPLHF.

The rearrangement links TRBV7-3 to TRBJ2-3; tentative D call: TRBD2 (5 bases). The V end was cut by 3 bases, the J end by 2 bases, with 9 bases between. CDR1 is SGHTA and CDR2 is FQGTGA in the germline V gene. This CDR3 comprises 14 residues. The CDR3 region is CASSFGGSTDTQYF. CDR3 coding DNA: TGTGCCAGCAGCTTCGGCGGGTCCACAGATACGCAGTATTTT.

This clone was counted between two and nine times. J is TRBJ1-6 and V is TRBV6-6; possible D gene TRBD1, 5 bases. Germline CDR1 reads MNHNY; CDR2 reads SVGAGI (reference sequence). With 7 bases removed from V and 8 bases from J, the gap between germline ends came to 15 bases. This CDR3 is 14 amino acids long. The DNA of the CDR3 is TGTGCCAGCACTACCCGGGGGACGGATTCACCCCTCCACTTT. Its protein product is CASTTRGTDSPLHF.

This clone was seen more than once but under ten times. This chain uses TRBV6-1 with TRBJ1-2; TRBD1 might be the D (5 bases). Trimming left V 5 bases short and J 4 bases short, with 11 bases between. Per germline, CDR1 MNHNS and CDR2 SASEGT. This CDR3 is 13 amino acids long. The DNA of the CDR3 is TGTGCCAGCAGTAAAGACAGAGGCTATGGCTACACCTTC. This sequence encodes CASSKDRGYGYTF.

V is TRBV5-6 and J is TRBJ2-3; D could derive from TRBD1 or TRBD2 (5 bases each). The V end was cut by 4 bases, the J end by 2 bases, with 20 bases between. From germline, CDR1 is SGHDT and CDR2 YYEEEE. The CDR3 extends over 17 amino acids. For the CDR3, the DNA is TGTGCCAGCAGCCTACGCCCGGGACGAGTAAACACAGATACGCAGTATTTT. Translating it yields CASSLRPGRVNTDTQYF.

The chain has TRBV7-9 and TRBJ2-7, with 7 positions matching TRBD1. Germline CDR1 is SEHNR and CDR2 is FQNEAQ (reference sequence). Trimming cost V 6 bases and J 3 bases; bases outside gene matches: 23. The CDR3 sequence is 19 residues long. The CDR3 region has the DNA TGTGCCAGCAGTCTCACTCCCCTGACAGGGAATAAGGCCTACTACGAGCAGTACTTC. Translated, it gives CASSLTPLTGNKAYYEQYF.

This clone has only one observation. V is TRBV5-1 and J is TRBJ2-2; D gene uncertain. Trimming pared 2 bases from V and 5 bases from J, leaving 13 bases between. CDR1 is SGHRS, CDR2 YFSETQ, per germline. The CDR3 loop spans 15 amino acids. CDR3 residues: CASSFDPGRTGELFF. In DNA, the CDR3 is TGCGCCAGCAGCTTTGACCCCGGGCGGACCGGGGAGCTGTTTTTT.

V gene TRBV9 combines with J gene TRBJ1-2; the match to TRBD1 covers 7 bases. V was pared by 0 bases and J by 7 bases, with 12 bases of the junction left unmatched. The CDR3 covers 16 residues. Germline CDR1 is SGDLS and CDR2 is YYNGEE. CDR3 region: CASSVAMGRRGRGYTF. CDR3 coding DNA: TGTGCCAGCAGCGTAGCTATGGGAAGGAGGGGGCGTGGCTACACCTTC.

The V gene is TRBV5-1, the J gene TRBJ2-5; no reliable D call. Germline CDR1 is SGHRS and CDR2 is YFSETQ. The ends were cut back, 5 bases at V and 4 bases at J, with 9 bases in the middle. CDR3 length: 12 residues. CDR3 sequence (DNA): TGCGCCAGCAGGAATAAGGGAGAGACCCAGTACTTC. The encoded protein is CASRNKGETQYF.

This sequence joins TRBV27 and TRBJ1-2; weak D call: TRBD1 (5 bases). Germline V gives CDR1 MNHEY, CDR2 SMNVEV (reference sequence). This CDR3 comprises 16 residues. Trimming shortened V by 6 bases and J by 2 bases, and 19 bases separated the two germline ends. The CDR3 is CASRYTETDFNYGYTF. The CDR3 region has the DNA TGTGCCAGCAGATATACTGAGACAGATTTCAACTATGGCTACACCTTC.

Of note for this clone: One end of the junction is discordant with germline, which a read error may explain. This chain connects TRBV2 to TRBJ2-7; a weak D match, TRBD1 (6 bases). Per germline, CDR1 SNHLY and CDR2 FYNNEI. The CDR3 sequence is 14 residues long. This CDR3 reads CASSEGTLRGEQYF. In nucleotides, the CDR3 is TGTGCCAGCAGCGAAGGGACACTCAGGGGCGAGCAGTACTTC.